This T cell receptor beta chain came from a study of CXCR3-negative and CXCR3-positive naive CD8 T cells. Identification of naive CD8+ T cells rested on CD45RO-CCR7+CD27+CD95- status. With UMI labels, 5' RACE was used to prepare the TRB cDNA libraries. TCRdb reprocessed the 5' RACE reads and stores each CDR3 protein as one record, lacking DNA. Reported are some 130,000 distinct CDR3 sequences; the ten largest clones contain about 0.37%. Points from the study as a whole: Similar TRBV-TRBJ gene usage was seen in naive CXCR3-negative and CXCR3-positive cells, but not in memory cells. For memory CD8+ cells diversity was much lower, but both naive subsets had comparably high diversity. Naive cells that were CXCR3-positive had more hydrophobic TRB CDR3s (compared with CXCR3-negative naive cells).

CDR3 length: 18 amino acids. CDR1 and CDR2 from the germline V gene are LNHNV and YYDKDF (reference sequence). Remarks on this clonotype: The target antigen is unknown.

What was sequenced was naive CXCR3+ CD8+ T cells from blood. Sample subset: CD45RO-CCR7+CD27+CD95- naive CD8+ T cells expressing CXCR3 (TNR3+). The clonotype originates from a human donor in good health. Some clones in this sample may be carry-over from other donors' samples. The chain employs TRBV15 and TRBJ2-1; the TCRdb call, TRBD2, lacks DNA for checking. CDR3 residues: CATSRYPSGGLEGNEQFF.